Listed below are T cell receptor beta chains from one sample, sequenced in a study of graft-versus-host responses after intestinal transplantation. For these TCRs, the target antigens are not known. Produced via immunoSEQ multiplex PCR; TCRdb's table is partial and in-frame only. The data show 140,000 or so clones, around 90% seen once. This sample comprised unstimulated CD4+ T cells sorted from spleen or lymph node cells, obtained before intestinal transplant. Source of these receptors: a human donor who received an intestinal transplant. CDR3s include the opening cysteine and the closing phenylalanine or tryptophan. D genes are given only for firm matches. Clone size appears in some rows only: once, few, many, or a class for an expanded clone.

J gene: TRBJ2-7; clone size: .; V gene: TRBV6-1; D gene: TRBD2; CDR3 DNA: TGTGCCAGCGGAGCGGGGCCCTCCTACGAGCAGTACTTC; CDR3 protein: CASGAGPSYEQYF
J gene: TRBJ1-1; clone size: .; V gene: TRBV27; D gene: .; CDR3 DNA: TGTGCCAGCAGTTTATCGATAGGCGGGGAGACTGAAGCTTTCTTT; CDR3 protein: CASSLSIGGETEAFF
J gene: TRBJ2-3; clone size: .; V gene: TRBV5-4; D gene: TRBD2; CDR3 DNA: TGTGCCAGCAGCTGGAGACTAGCGGGAGATACGCAGTATTTT; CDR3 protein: CASSWRLAGDTQYF
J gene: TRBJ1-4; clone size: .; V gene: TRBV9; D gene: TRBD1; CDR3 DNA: TGTGCCAGCAGCAACCCCGGGACAGTCCTTGCAACTAATGAAAAACTGTTTTTT; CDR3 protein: CASSNPGTVLATNEKLFF
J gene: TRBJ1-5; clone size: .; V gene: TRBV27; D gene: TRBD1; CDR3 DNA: TGTGCCAGCAGTCCCAGACAGGGAGTAAGCAATCAGCCCCAGCATTTT; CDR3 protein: CASSPRQGVSNQPQHF
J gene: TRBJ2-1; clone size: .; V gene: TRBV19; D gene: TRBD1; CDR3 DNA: TGTGCCAGCCGGGGACAGGGGGCGGCCTACAATGAGCAGTTCTTC; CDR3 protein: CASRGQGAAYNEQFF
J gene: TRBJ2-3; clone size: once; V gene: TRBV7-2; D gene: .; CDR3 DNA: TGTGCCAGCAGCTTTACAGGGACAGATACGCAGTATTTT; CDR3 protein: CASSFTGTDTQYF
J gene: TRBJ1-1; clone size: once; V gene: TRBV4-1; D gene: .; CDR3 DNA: TGCGCCAGCAGCCAAGTCCTTGATTTGAACACTGAAGCTTTCTTT; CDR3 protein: CASSQVLDLNTEAFF
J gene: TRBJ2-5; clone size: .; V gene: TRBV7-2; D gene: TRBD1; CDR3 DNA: TGTGCCAGCAGCCCGGGGACAGGGATGGGGGCCCAGTACTTC; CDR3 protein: CASSPGTGMGAQYF
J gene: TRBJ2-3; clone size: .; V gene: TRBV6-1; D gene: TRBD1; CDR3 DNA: TGTGCCAGCAGTGGCCGGGACAGGGGGACAGATACGCAGTATTTT; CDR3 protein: CASSGRDRGTDTQYF
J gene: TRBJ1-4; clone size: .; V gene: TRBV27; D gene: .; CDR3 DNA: TGTGCCACTCGGGGGACGGCTAATGAAAAACTGTTTTTT; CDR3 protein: CATRGTANEKLFF
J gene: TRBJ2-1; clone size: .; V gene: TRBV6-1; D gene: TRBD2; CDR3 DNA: TGTGCCAGCAGTGAGGTGGGCGGGAGGGCCACCGATGAGCAGTTCTTC; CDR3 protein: CASSEVGGRATDEQFF
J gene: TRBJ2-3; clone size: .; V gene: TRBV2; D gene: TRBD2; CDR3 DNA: TGTGCCGGAGAGGGACTAGCGGGGAACACAGATACGCAGTATTTT; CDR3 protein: CAGEGLAGNTDTQYF
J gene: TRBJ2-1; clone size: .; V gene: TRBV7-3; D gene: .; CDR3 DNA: TGTGCCAGCAGTCAAGGTCATGAGCAGTTCTTC; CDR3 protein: CASSQGHEQFF
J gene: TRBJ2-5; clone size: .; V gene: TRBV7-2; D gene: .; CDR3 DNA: TGTGCCAGCAGCTTAAAGGGAGAGACCCAGTACTTC; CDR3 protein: CASSLKGETQYF
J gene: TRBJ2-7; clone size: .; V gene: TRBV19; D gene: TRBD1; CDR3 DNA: TGTGCCAGTAGTATAGATCCCGGGACAGGGCCCTACGAGCAGTACTTC; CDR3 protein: CASSIDPGTGPYEQYF
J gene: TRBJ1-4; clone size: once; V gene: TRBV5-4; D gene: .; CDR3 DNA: TGTGCCAGCAGCTTGGAGGCGGGGGCAACTAATGAAAAACTGTTTTTT; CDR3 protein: CASSLEAGATNEKLFF
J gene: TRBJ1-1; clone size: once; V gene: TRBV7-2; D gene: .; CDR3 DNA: TGTGCCAGCAGCTCTCGGGACGGGGCTACTGAAGCTTTCTTT; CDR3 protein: CASSSRDGATEAFF
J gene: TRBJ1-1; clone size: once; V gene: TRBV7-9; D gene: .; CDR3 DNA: TGTGCCAGCAGCTCAGGAGGAAGTGAAGCTTTCTTT; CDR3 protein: CASSSGGSEAFF
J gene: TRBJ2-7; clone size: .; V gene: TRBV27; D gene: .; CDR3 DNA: TGTGCCAGCAGGAAGGAACCATCCGACGGTTACGAGCAGTACTTC; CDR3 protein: CASRKEPSDGYEQYF
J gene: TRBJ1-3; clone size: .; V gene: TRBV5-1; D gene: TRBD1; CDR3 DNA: TGCGCCAGCAGCTTGGAAGTGACAACGACAGGGAACACCATATATTTT; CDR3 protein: CASSLEVTTTGNTIYF
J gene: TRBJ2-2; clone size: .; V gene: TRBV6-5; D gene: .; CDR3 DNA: TGTGCCAGCAGTAAAGGGGCCAGAGGCACCGGGGAGCTGTTTTTT; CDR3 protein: CASSKGARGTGELFF
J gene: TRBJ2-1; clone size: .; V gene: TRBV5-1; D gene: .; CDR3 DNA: TGCGCCAGCAGCTTGGGATTCGGTAACGGTCCGAACGTCGATGAGCAGTTCTTC; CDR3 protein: CASSLGFGNGPNVDEQFF